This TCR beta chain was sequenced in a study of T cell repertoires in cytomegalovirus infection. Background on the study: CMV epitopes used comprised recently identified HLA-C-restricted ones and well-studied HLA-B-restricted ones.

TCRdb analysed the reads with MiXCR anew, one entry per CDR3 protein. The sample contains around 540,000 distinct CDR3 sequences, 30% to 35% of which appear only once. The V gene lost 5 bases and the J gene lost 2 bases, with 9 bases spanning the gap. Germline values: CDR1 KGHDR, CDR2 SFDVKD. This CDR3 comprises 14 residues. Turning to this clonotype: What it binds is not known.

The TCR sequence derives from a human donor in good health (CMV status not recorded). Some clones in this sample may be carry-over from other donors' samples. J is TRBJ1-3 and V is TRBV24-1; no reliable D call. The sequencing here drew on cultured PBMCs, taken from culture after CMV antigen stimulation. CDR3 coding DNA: TGTGCCACCAGTGCATCCGGGGCTGGAAACACCATATATTTT. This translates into CATSASGAGNTIYF.